One sample yielded the 30 T cell receptor beta chains listed below, sequenced in a study of blood T cell repertoires in COVID-19. Sequencing was performed with immunoSEQ multiplex PCR; in TCRdb, only in-frame clones are kept and a portion is missing. Of some 400,000 clones in the sample, 90% were seen once. Source material: peripheral blood. These receptors were taken from a man aged 18 to 30 with active or convalescent COVID-19.

This sequence joins TRBV28 and TRBJ2-7, with D possibly TRBD2 on 6 matching bases. V was clipped by 7 bases and J by 0 bases, with 13 bases between them. Germline V gene data show CDR1 as MDHEN and CDR2 as SYDVKM. The CDR3 is 14 residues long. CDR3 DNA: TGTGCCAGCATAGTCTCCGGGAGCTCCTACGAGCAGTACTTC. Protein: CASIVSGSSYEQYF.

The chain couples TRBV5-1 to TRBJ2-2; a weak D match, TRBD2 (5 bases). The CDR3 runs to 16 residues. V was cut by 0 bases and J by 2 bases, with 11 bases left in between. The germline V gene encodes CDR1 SGHRS and CDR2 YFSETQ. The CDR3 sequence is CASSLAGLKNTGELFF. The DNA for the CDR3 is TGCGCCAGCAGCTTGGCAGGACTGAAAAACACCGGGGAGCTGTTTTTT.

The genes are TRBV21-1 and TRBJ1-1. TRBV21-1 is listed as a pseudogene. CDR3 size: 12 residues. CDR3 in DNA: TGTGCCAGCAACTCCGAGGCGGCTGAAGCTTTCTTT. Amino acids: CASNSEAAEAFF.

This chain uses TRBV4-1 with TRBJ1-5; unclear D gene. The V end lost 0 bases, the J end lost 3 bases, and 9 bases lay between the germline ends. The CDR3 extends over 15 amino acids. From germline, CDR1 is MGHRA and CDR2 YSYEKL. CDR3 nucleotides: TGCGCCAGCAGCCAAGATCTGGCTCTCAATCAGCCCCAGCATTTT. Translating gives CASSQDLALNQPQHF.

The chain combines TRBV25-1 with TRBJ2-1, with 12 bases aligning to TRBD2. Germline CDR1 and CDR2: MGHDK and SYGVNS. V lost 5 bases and J lost 4; bases outside the gene matches: 3. The CDR3 loop spans 15 amino acids. The DNA for the CDR3 is TGTGCCAGCAGTCGTGGGACTAGCGGGTACAATGAGCAGTTCTTC. As protein: CASSRGTSGYNEQFF. The complete variable domain, with remaining parts taken from reference TRBV25-1 and TRBJ2-1, reads EADIYQTPRYLVIGTGKKITLECSQTMGHDKMYWYQQDPGMELHLIHYSYGVNSTEKGDLSSESTVSRIRTEHFPLTLESARPSHTSQYLCASSRGTSGYNEQFFGPGTRLTVL.

The V gene is TRBV6-6, the J gene TRBJ2-7; 9 bases fit TRBD2. The V segment lost 6 bases and the J segment 1 base; nucleotides outside the gene matches: 7. Looked up from germline, CDR1 is MNHNY and CDR2 is SVGAGI (reference sequence). CDR3 size: 15 residues. CDR3 nucleotide sequence: TGTGCCAGCAGGTCGGGTAGCGGGAGATCCTACGAGCAGTACTTC. Protein sequence: CASRSGSGRSYEQYF.

This chain uses TRBV7-2 with TRBJ1-4; D not certain. From germline, CDR1 is SGHTA and CDR2 FQGNSA. Trimming stripped 4 bases from V and 0 bases from J, with 9 bases between. The CDR3 has 15 amino acids. The CDR3 bases are TGTGCCAGCAGCTCGACGGGTACAACTAATGAAAAACTGTTTTTT. This gives the protein CASSSTGTTNEKLFF.

The DNA for the CDR3 is TGCGCCAGCAGCCAGACTAGCGGGGGGATCTACGAGCAGTACTTC. Translation gives CASSQTSGGIYEQYF. The chain uses TRBV5-1 and TRBJ2-7; 13 bases line up with TRBD2. Trimming took 4 bases from V and 3 from J; bases not matched to a gene: 4. Germline CDR1 is SGHRS and CDR2 is YFSETQ. The CDR3 spans 15 residues.

The chain couples TRBV7-8 to TRBJ2-5; D is possibly TRBD1 (6 bases). Trimming stripped 1 base from V and 5 bases from J, with 11 bases between. Per the germline V gene, CDR1 is SGHVS and CDR2 is FQNEAQ. The CDR3 sequence is 14 residues long. DNA for the CDR3: TGTGCCAGCAGCTTAGTCACAGGGCGGGAGACCCAGTACTTC. It encodes CASSLVTGRETQYF.

The chain links TRBV27 to TRBJ2-1, with D possibly TRBD2 on 6 matching bases. V lost 4 bases and J lost 5, with 18 bases in between. CDR1 is MNHEY, CDR2 SMNVEV, per germline (reference sequence). This CDR3 spans 16 amino acids. The CDR3 is CASSYLGTRLNNEQFF. CDR3 sequence (DNA): TGTGCCAGCAGTTATCTCGGGACTCGATTAAACAATGAGCAGTTCTTC.

V gene TRBV6-1 combines with J gene TRBJ1-1; the D is unclear. The V gene's germline CDR1 is MNHNS and CDR2 SASEGT. V lost 2 bases and J 0 bases, leaving 10 bases between the germline ends. There are 15 residues in the CDR3. The CDR3 spells CASSEFGRMNTEAFF. CDR3 bases: TGTGCCAGCAGTGAATTCGGCAGGATGAACACTGAAGCTTTCTTT.

This clone was counted a few times. J is TRBJ1-2 and V is TRBV9; 8 bases agree with TRBD1. Germline V lookup: CDR1 SGDLS, CDR2 YYNGEE. The ends lost 4 bases at V and 3 bases at J; junction bases unmatched: 5. The CDR3 is 14 amino acids. CDR3 bases: TGTGCCAGCAGCTCGACAGGGGAGGACTATGGCTACACCTTC. Encoded protein: CASSSTGEDYGYTF.

This chain uses TRBV3-1 (or the pseudogene TRBV3-2) with TRBJ2-5; D uncertain. Germline CDR1 and CDR2: LGHDT and YNNKEL (reference sequence). The CDR3 has 14 residues. V was clipped by 1 base and J by 3 bases, with 9 bases between them. CDR3 in DNA: TGTGCCAGCAGCCAAGCGCGGCAAGAAGAGACCCAGTACTTC. Its protein product is CASSQARQEETQYF.

V is TRBV18 and J is TRBJ2-3, with 12 bases that match TRBD2. The germline CDR1 and CDR2 sequences are KGHSH and LQKENI. This CDR3 is 22 amino acids long. With V trimmed by 0 bases and J by 0 bases, 16 bases remained unmatched. The CDR3 is CASSPPISASGGADWSTDTQYF. CDR3 nucleotide sequence: TGTGCCAGCTCACCACCAATATCTGCTAGCGGGGGGGCCGATTGGAGCACAGATACGCAGTATTTT.

The chain couples TRBV7-9 to TRBJ1-5; tentative D call: TRBD1 (5 bases). Germline V gives CDR1 SEHNR, CDR2 FQNEAQ (reference sequence). The CDR3 consists of 13 residues. V lost 5 bases and J 4 bases, leaving 9 bases between the germline ends. The DNA for the CDR3 is TGTGCCAGCAGCATCAGGGATAATCAGCCCCAGCATTTT. Its translation is CASSIRDNQPQHF.

The chain uses TRBV28 and TRBJ2-1; 7 bases line up with TRBD1. The CDR3 totals 15 residues. The germline CDR1 and CDR2 sequences are MDHEN and SYDVKM. V lost 5 bases and J lost 4; bases outside the gene matches: 8. The CDR3 reads CASSPRKQGYNEQFF. The CDR3 DNA is TGTGCCAGCAGTCCCCGGAAACAGGGGTACAATGAGCAGTTCTTC.

V gene TRBV5-4 combines with J gene TRBJ1-2, with D maybe TRBD1 (6 bases). The CDR3 is 16 residues long. Germline CDR1 and CDR2: SGHNT and YYREEE (reference sequence). The germline V and J ends were trimmed by 7 bases and 0 bases, with 19 bases remaining between them. This chain's CDR3 is CASALGTPQTNYGYTF. The CDR3 DNA reads TGTGCCAGCGCCTTAGGGACACCCCAGACTAACTATGGCTACACCTTC. Together with reference TRBV5-4 and TRBJ1-2, the CDR3 gives the full variable domain: ETGVTQSPTHLIKTRGQQVTLRCSSQSGHNTVSWYQQALGQGPQFIFQYYREEENGRGNFPPRFSGLQFPNYSSELNVNALELDDSALYLCASALGTPQTNYGYTFGSGTRLTVV.

This clone has a handful of counts. CDR3 sequence reads: CAISESRPEPQHF. CDR3 coding DNA: TGTGCCATCAGTGAGTCGCGCCCGGAGCCCCAGCATTTT. The V call is TRBV10-3, the J call TRBJ1-5, with D unclear. The CDR3 sequence is 13 residues long. Per the germline V gene, CDR1 is ENHRY and CDR2 is SYGVKD. Trimming pared 0 bases from V and 8 bases from J, leaving 8 bases between.

This clone was seen more than once but under ten times. The rearrangement links TRBV10-2 to TRBJ1-5; a weak D match, TRBD1 (5 bases). The CDR3 runs to 13 residues. V was pared by 5 bases and J by 7 bases, with 12 bases between. Germline assignment: CDR1 WSHSY and CDR2 SAAADI. The CDR3 DNA follows: TGCGCCAGCAGTATCCAGGGAGGCCAGCCCCAGCATTTT. Encoded protein: CASSIQGGQPQHF.

The genes are TRBV12-3 or TRBV12-4 and TRBJ2-4, with a weak D call TRBD2 (6 bases). The germline V and J ends were trimmed by 5 bases and 10 bases, with 12 bases remaining between them. The CDR3 loop spans 12 amino acids. The CDR3 region is CASSHTGDIQYF. In DNA form, the CDR3 reads TGTGCCAGCAGTCACACGGGGGATATTCAGTACTTC.

The CDR3 sequence: CASSEGGTGSGYTF. The CDR3 DNA sequence: TGTGCCAGCAGTGAAGGGGGGACAGGGAGCGGCTACACCTTC. The rearrangement joins TRBV28 to TRBJ1-2; 9 bases fit TRBD1. Germline V gene lookup returns CDR1 MDHEN and CDR2 SYDVKM. The V segment lost 5 bases and the J segment 8 bases; nucleotides outside the gene matches: 9. This CDR3 has 14 residues.

This chain uses TRBV9 with TRBJ1-1; TRBD1 is a possible D gene (6 bases). The V gene's germline CDR1 is SGDLS and CDR2 YYNGEE. The CDR3 has 15 amino acids. V was clipped by 3 bases and J by 6 bases, with 18 bases between them. The CDR3 DNA reads as TGTGCCAGCAGCGGGGACCCACAGGGACGCGCTGAAGCTTTCTTT. Amino acid sequence: CASSGDPQGRAEAFF.

The chain couples TRBV6-6 to TRBJ1-6, with 7 bases matching TRBD1. This CDR3 region has 16 residues. Looked up from germline, CDR1 is MNHNY and CDR2 is SVGAGI (reference sequence). The V segment lost 6 bases and the J segment 6 bases; nucleotides outside the gene matches: 11. The CDR3 sequence: CASSQGGSPGNSPLHF. In DNA, the CDR3 is TGTGCCAGCAGCCAAGGGGGCAGCCCGGGTAATTCACCCCTCCACTTT.

J is TRBJ2-1 and V is TRBV5-8; 7 bases map to TRBD1. The germline V gene has CDR1 SGHTS and CDR2 YDEGEE. J lost 4 bases, V lost 4 bases, and 8 bases had no gene match. The CDR3 loop spans 15 amino acids. The CDR3, as DNA: TGTGCCAGCAGCCGGGGACAGTTAATATACAATGAGCAGTTCTTC. Protein sequence: CASSRGQLIYNEQFF.

This clone appeared a few times. This chain connects TRBV7-9 to TRBJ2-1, with TRBD1 matching over 7 bases. The germline CDR1 and CDR2 sequences are SEHNR and FQNEAQ (reference sequence). The trim removed 5 bases at V and 8 bases at J, leaving 6 bases unmatched. CDR3 length equals 13 residues. CDR3 in amino acids: CASSRQGLDEQFF. The CDR3 DNA follows: TGTGCCAGCAGCCGACAGGGTCTCGATGAGCAGTTCTTC.

V usage is TRBV6-2 or TRBV6-3 and J usage is TRBJ2-2; 7 nucleotides agree with TRBD1. Germline-derived CDR1 and CDR2 are MNHEY and SVGEGT. CDR3 length: 16 amino acids. After removal of 5 bases from V and 4 bases from J, the junction contained 10 bases not matched to a gene. The CDR3 sequence: CASSVYGGQATGELFF. Here the CDR3 DNA reads TGTGCCAGCAGTGTTTATGGTGGACAGGCCACCGGGGAGCTGTTTTTT.

The chain employs TRBV7-2 and TRBJ1-5; D is uncertain. Looked up from germline, CDR1 is SGHTA and CDR2 is FQGNSA. Trimming left V 1 base short and J 5 bases short, with 9 bases between. The CDR3 is made up of 14 amino acids. Here the CDR3 reads CASSLEWADQPQHF. CDR3 sequence (DNA): TGTGCCAGCAGCTTAGAATGGGCCGATCAGCCCCAGCATTTT.

This sequence joins TRBV24-1 and TRBJ2-3; 12 nucleotides align to TRBD1. Germline values: CDR1 KGHDR, CDR2 SFDVKD. After removal of 4 bases from V and 5 bases from J, the junction contained 6 bases not matched to a gene. The CDR3 sequence is 16 residues long. CDR3 DNA: TGTGCCACCAGTGAACCGGGACAGGGGGCGAAAGATACGCAGTATTTT. The encoded protein is CATSEPGQGAKDTQYF.

The V gene is TRBV4-2, the J gene TRBJ2-3, with TRBD2 identical over 10 bases. V lost 4 bases to trimming and J lost 2 bases; unmatched junction nucleotides: 9. CDR1 LGHNA and CDR2 YNFKEQ come from the germline V gene. The CDR3 is 17 residues long. The CDR3 sequence is CASSPSLAGGITDTQYF. CDR3 DNA: TGTGCCAGCAGCCCGTCCTTAGCGGGAGGAATCACAGATACGCAGTATTTT.

V usage is TRBV5-4 and J usage is TRBJ2-7; 10 bases match TRBD1. There are 14 residues in the CDR3. V lost 4 bases and J lost 4; bases outside the gene matches: 5. CDR1 and CDR2 from the germline V gene are SGHNT and YYREEE (reference sequence). In DNA, the CDR3 is TGTGCCAGCAGCATGACAGGGGGCGGGTACGAGCAGTACTTC. Its translation: CASSMTGGGYEQYF. The whole variable domain, remainder taken from reference TRBV5-4 and TRBJ2-7, is ETGVTQSPTHLIKTRGQQVTLRCSSQSGHNTVSWYQQALGQGPQFIFQYYREEENGRGNFPPRFSGLQFPNYSSELNVNALELDDSALYLCASSMTGGGYEQYFGPGTRLTVT.